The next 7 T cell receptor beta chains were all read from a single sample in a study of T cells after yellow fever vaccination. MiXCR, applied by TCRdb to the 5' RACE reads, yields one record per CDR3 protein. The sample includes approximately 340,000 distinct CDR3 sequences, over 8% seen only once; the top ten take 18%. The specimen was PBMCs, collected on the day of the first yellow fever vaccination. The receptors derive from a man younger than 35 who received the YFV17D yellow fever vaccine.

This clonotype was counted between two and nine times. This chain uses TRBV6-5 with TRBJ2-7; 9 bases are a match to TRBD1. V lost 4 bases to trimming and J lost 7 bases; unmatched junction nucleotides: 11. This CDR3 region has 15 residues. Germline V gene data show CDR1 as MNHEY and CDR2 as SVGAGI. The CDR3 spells CASSWSLGQGKEQYF. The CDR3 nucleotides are TGTGCCAGCAGTTGGTCCTTAGGACAGGGGAAAGAGCAGTACTTC.

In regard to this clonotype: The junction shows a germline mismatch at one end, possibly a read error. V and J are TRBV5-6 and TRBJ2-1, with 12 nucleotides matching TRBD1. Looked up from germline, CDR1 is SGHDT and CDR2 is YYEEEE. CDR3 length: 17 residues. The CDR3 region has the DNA TGTGCCAGCAGCCCCGCGCGGGGACAGGGGGCGAAGCATGAGAAGTTCTTC. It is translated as CASSPARGQGAKHEKFF.

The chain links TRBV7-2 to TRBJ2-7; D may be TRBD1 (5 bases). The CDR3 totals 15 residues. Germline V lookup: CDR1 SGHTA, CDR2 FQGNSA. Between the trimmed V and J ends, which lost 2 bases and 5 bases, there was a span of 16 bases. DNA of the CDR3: TGTGCCAGCAGCTTAATTCCAGGGATGATGGACGAGCAGTACTTC. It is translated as CASSLIPGMMDEQYF.

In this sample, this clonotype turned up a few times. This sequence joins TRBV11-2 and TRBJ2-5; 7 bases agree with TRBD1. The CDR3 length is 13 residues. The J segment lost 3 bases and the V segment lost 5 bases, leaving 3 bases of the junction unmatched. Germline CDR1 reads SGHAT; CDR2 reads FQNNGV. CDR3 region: CASSAGTEETQYF. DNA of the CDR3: TGTGCCAGCAGCGCCGGGACAGAAGAGACCCAGTACTTC.

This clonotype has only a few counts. Written as DNA, the CDR3 is TGCGCCAGCAGCACCGACCAAGAGACCCAGTACTTC. It specifies CASSTDQETQYF. The chain recombines TRBV5-1 with TRBJ2-5; D unresolved. Germline V lookup: CDR1 SGHRS, CDR2 YFSETQ. Trimming cost V 4 bases and J 0 bases, with 4 bases left between them. The CDR3 extends over 12 amino acids.

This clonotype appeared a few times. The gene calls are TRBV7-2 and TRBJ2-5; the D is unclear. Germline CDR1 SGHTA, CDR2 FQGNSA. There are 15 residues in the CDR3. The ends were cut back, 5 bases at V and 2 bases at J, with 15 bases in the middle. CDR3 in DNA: TGTGCCAGCAGCCATACCCCCAGGCCGCAAGAGACCCAGTACTTC. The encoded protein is CASSHTPRPQETQYF.

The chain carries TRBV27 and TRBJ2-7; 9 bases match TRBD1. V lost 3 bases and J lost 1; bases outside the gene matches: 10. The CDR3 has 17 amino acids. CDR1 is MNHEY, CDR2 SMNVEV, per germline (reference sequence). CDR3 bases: TGTGCCAGCAGTTTCGGGGGGACAGGGCGTCTTTCCTACGAGCAGTACTTC. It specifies CASSFGGTGRLSYEQYF.